Listed here is a single TCR beta chain. The sample originates from a study of technical replicates of blood from several donors. Generated by immunoSEQ multiplex PCR, the TCRdb table keeps only in-frame clones and is missing some. The sample shows tens of thousands of clones, 95% to 98% of them seen only once. Germline-derived CDR1 and CDR2 are SGHVS and FNYEAQ. Trimming stripped 5 bases from V and 6 bases from J, with 7 bases between. The CDR3 is made up of 12 amino acids. The TCR sequence derives from a human donor in good health. This sequence joins TRBV7-6 and TRBJ2-2, with D unclear. Sequencing input: T cells isolated from PBMCs. The CDR3: CASSPTPGELFF. CDR3 in DNA: TGTGCCAGCAGCCCTACCCCCGGGGAGCTGTTTTTT.